This T cell receptor (beta chain) was observed in a study of identifying expanded T cells in peripheral blood. Collection occurred without any documented infections or immune events in donors. Study outcomes and limitations: Over approximately two and four weeks, about 17 and 20 clones changed, versus approximately 1.1 between replicates. Approximately 2-week clone count variance significantly increased as total template count grew.

Of note for this clone: The target antigen is unknown.

Per the germline V gene, CDR1 is SGHAT and CDR2 is FQNNGV. The CDR3 runs to 18 residues. V lost 5 bases to trimming and J lost 3 bases; unmatched junction nucleotides: 12. This table comes from immunoSEQ multiplex PCR, and its TCRdb copy is limited to in-frame clones, with some not included. The data show around 99,000 clones, roughly 90% seen once. The chain combines TRBV11-2 with TRBJ2-7; 14 nucleotides line up with TRBD2. This receptor was obtained from a person aged 18-70 years in good health. The sequenced sample consisted of blood. The CDR3 region has the DNA TGTGCCAGCAGCCCCGGGCCCCGGACTAGCGGGGGGATCTACGAGCAGTACTTC. This gives the protein CASSPGPRTSGGIYEQYF.